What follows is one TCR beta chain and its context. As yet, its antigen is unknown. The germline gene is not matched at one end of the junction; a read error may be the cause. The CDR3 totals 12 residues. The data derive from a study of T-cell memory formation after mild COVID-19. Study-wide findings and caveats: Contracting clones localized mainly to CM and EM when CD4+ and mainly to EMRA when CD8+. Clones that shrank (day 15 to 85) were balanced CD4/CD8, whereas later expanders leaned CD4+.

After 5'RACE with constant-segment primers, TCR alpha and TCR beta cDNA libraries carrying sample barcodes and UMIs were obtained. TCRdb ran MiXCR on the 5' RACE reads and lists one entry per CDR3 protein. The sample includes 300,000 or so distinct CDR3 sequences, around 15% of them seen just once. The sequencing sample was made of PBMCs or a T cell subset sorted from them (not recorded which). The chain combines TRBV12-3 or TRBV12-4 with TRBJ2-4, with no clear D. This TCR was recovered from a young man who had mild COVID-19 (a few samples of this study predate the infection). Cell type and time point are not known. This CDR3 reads CASSLGGNIQYF. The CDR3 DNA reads TGTGCCAGCAGCTTAGGTGGAAACATTCAGTACTTC.